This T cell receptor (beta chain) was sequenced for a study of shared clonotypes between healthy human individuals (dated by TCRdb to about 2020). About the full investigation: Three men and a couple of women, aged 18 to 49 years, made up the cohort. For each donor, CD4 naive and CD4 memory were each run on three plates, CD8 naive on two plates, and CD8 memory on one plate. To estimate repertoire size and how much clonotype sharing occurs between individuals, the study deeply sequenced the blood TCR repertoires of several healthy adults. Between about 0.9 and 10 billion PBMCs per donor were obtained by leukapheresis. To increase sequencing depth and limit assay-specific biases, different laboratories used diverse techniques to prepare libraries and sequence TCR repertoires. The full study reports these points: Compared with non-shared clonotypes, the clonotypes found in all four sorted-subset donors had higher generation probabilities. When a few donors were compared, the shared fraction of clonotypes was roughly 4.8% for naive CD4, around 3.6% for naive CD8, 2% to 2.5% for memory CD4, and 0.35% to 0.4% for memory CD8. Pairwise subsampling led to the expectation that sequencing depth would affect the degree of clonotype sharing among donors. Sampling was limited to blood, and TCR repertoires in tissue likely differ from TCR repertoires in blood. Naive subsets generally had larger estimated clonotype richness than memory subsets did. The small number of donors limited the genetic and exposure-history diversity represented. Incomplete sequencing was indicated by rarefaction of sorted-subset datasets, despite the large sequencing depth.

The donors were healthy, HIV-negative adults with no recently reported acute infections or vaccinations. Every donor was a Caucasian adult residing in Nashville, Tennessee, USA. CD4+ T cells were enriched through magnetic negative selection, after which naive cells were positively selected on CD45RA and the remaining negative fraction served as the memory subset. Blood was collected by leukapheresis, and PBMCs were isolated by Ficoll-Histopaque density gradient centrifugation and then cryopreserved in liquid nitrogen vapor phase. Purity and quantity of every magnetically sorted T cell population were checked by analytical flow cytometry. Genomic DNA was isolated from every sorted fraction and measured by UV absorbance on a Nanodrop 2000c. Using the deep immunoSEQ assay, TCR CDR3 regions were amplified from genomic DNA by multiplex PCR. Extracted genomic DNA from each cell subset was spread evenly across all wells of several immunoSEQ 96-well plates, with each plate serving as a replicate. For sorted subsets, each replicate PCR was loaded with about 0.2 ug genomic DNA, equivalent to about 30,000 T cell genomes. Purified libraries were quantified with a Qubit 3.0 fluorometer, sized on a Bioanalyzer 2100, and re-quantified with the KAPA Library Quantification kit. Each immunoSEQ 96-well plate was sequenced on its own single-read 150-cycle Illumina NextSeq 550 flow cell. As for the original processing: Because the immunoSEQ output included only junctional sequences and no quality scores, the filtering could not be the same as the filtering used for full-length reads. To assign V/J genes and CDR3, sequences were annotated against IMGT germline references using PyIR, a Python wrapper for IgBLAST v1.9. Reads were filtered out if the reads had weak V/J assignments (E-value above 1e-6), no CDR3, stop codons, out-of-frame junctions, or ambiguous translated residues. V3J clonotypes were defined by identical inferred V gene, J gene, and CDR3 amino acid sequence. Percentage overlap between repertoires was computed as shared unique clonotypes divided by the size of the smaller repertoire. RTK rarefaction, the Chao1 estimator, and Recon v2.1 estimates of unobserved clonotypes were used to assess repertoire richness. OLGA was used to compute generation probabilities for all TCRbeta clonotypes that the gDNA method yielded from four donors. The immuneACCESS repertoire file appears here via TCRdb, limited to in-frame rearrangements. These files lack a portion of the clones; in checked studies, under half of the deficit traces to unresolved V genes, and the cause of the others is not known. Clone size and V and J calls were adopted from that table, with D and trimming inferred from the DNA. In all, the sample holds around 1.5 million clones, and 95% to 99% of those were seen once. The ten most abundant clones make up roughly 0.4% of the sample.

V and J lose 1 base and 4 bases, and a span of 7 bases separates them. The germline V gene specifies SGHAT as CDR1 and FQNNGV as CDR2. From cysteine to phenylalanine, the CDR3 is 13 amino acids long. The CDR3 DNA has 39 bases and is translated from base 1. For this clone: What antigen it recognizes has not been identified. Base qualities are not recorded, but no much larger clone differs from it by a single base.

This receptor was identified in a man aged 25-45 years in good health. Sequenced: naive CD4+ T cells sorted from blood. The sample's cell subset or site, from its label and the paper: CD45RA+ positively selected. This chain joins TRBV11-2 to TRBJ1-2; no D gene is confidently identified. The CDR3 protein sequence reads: CASSLVLRYGYTF. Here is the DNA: TGTGCCAGCAGCTTAGTTTTACGCTATGGCTACACCTTC.